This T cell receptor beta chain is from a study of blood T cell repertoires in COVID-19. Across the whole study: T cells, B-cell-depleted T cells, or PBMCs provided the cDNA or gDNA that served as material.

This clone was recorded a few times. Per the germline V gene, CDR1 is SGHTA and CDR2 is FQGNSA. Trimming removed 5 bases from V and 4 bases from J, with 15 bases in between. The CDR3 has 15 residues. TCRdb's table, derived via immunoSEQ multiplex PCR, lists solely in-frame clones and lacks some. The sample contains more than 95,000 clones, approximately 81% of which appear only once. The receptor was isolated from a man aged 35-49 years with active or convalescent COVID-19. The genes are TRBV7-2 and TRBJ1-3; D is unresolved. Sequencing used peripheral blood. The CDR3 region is CASSPQAGGGNTIYF. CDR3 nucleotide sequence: TGTGCCAGCAGCCCCCAGGCTGGTGGGGGAAACACCATATATTTT.